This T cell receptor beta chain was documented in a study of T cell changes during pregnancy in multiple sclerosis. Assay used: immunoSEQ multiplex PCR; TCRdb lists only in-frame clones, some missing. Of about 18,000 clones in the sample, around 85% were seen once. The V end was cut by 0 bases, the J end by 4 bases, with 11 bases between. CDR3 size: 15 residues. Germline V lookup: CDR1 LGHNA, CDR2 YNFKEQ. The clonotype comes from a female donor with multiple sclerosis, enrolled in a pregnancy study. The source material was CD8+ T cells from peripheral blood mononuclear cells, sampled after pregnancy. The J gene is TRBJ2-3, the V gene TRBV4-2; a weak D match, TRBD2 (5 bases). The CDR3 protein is CASSQEFSSPDTQYF. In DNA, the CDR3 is TGTGCCAGCAGCCAAGAATTTTCTAGCCCAGATACGCAGTATTTT.